One and the same sample provided the 16 T cell receptor beta chains below, sequenced in a study of vaccination effects on CD4 cells after COVID-19. Only in-frame clones appear in the TCRdb table, and some are missing; sequencing was by immunoSEQ multiplex PCR. This table has 70,000 or so clones, roughly 73% appearing once. Their antigens remain unidentified. Sequencing followed a ViraFEST assay step that expanded antigen-specific CD4+ T cells with viral peptide pools. Having been cultured for 10 days, the cells underwent CD4+ T cell isolation. The infection with SARS-CoV-2 (confirmed by PCR) occurred in this person between March and December 2020. Source: CD4+ T cells from PBMCs cultured with HIV peptides, taken before COVID-19 vaccination. Indicated subset: HIV-1 Nef peptide pool negative control/reference culture. Receptor source: a human donor who had a prior SARS-CoV-2 infection.

The chain couples TRBV2 to TRBJ1-6, with unresolved D. The germline V gene encodes CDR1 SNHLY and CDR2 FYNNEI. The V gene lost 2 bases and the J gene lost 9 bases, with 14 bases spanning the gap. This CDR3 is built from 15 residues. CDR3 sequence: CASSEYGSGGSPLHF. Here the CDR3 DNA reads TGTGCCAGCAGTGAATACGGGAGCGGTGGTTCACCCCTCCACTTT.

The genes are TRBV5-4 and TRBJ2-1, with TRBD1 matching 7 bases. Per the germline V gene, CDR1 is SGHNT and CDR2 is YYREEE (reference sequence). The CDR3 is made up of 15 amino acids. V shed 4 bases, J shed 3 bases, and the junction held 7 bases outside the gene matches. As DNA, the CDR3 is TGTGCCAGCAGCGCCCGACAGGGAATCTACAATGAGCAGTTCTTC. This gives the protein CASSARQGIYNEQFF.

This chain connects TRBV24-1 to TRBJ2-1; D remains unclear. Germline V lookup: CDR1 KGHDR, CDR2 SFDVKD. Trimming stripped 3 bases from V and 13 bases from J, with 15 bases between. The CDR3 runs 13 residues. The CDR3 coding sequence is TGTGCCACCAGTGATCACGCGTCGGGTATTCAGTTCTTC. Encoded protein: CATSDHASGIQFF.

The chain uses TRBV4-2 and TRBJ2-7; 8 nucleotides align to TRBD1. The CDR3 runs 13 residues. Germline loops: CDR1 LGHNA, CDR2 YNFKEQ. V dropped 3 bases and J dropped 9; count of bases not matched to a gene: 7. The CDR3: CASSQNRGLVQYF. CDR3 sequence (DNA): TGTGCCAGCAGCCAGAACAGGGGGTTGGTGCAGTACTTC.

The rearrangement links TRBV5-4 to TRBJ2-7; 8 positions agree with TRBD2. This CDR3 comprises 14 residues. V shed 4 bases, J shed 4 bases, and the junction held 7 bases outside the gene matches. Germline CDR1 is SGHNT and CDR2 is YYREEE (reference sequence). The CDR3 DNA reads TGTGCCAGCAGCCGCGGGGGGCGCCTTTACGAGCAGTACTTC. It encodes CASSRGGRLYEQYF.

The V call is TRBV2, the J call TRBJ2-3; D may be TRBD1 or TRBD2 (5 bases each). Between the trimmed V and J ends, which lost 11 bases and 2 bases, there was a span of 11 bases. CDR1 is SNHLY and CDR2 is FYNNEI in the germline V gene. This CDR3 spans 12 amino acids. CDR3 region: CASGQLTDTQYF. The CDR3 DNA reads TGTGCCTCGGGGCAGCTCACAGATACGCAGTATTTT.

The J gene is TRBJ1-1, the V gene TRBV13, with 8 positions matching TRBD1. CDR3 length: 14 residues. The germline V gene has CDR1 PRHDT and CDR2 FYEKMQ (reference sequence). The ends lost 6 bases at V and 4 bases at J; junction bases unmatched: 7. The CDR3 protein is CASRSGGRSTEAFF. The CDR3 region has the DNA TGTGCCAGCAGGTCAGGGGGCAGAAGCACTGAAGCTTTCTTT. Full variable domain (missing parts from reference TRBV13 and TRBJ1-1): AAGVIQSPRHLIKEKRETATLKCYPIPRHDTVYWYQQGPGQDPQFLISFYEKMQSDKGSIPDRFSAQQFSDYHSELNMSSLELGDSALYFCASRSGGRSTEAFFGQGTRLTVV.

The CDR3 DNA sequence: TGCGCCAGCAGCTTGGGCTCTGGGGGGTCGTGGGAGACCCAGTACTTC. It codes for CASSLGSGGSWETQYF. The chain is built from TRBV5-1 and TRBJ2-5; TRBD2 is a possible D gene (6 bases). The CDR3 has 16 residues. The germline CDR1 and CDR2 sequences are SGHRS and YFSETQ. V lost 0 bases and J 5 bases, leaving 17 bases between the germline ends.

The J gene is TRBJ2-1, the V gene TRBV9, with 9 bases lining up with TRBD2. Germline V gene lookup returns CDR1 SGDLS and CDR2 YYNGEE. The CDR3 contains 16 residues. The J segment lost 0 bases and the V segment lost 0 bases, leaving 1 base of the junction unmatched. The CDR3 here is CASSVGLADSYNEQFF. The CDR3 region has the DNA TGTGCCAGCAGCGTAGGACTAGCGGACTCCTACAATGAGCAGTTCTTC.

This clone was recorded a few times. The chain couples TRBV4-3 to TRBJ2-1; D is unresolved. Germline CDR1 LGHNA, CDR2 YSLEER. V lost 3 bases and J lost 7, with 10 bases in between. The CDR3 runs 13 residues. CDR3 bases: TGCGCCAGCAGCCAGGAGCGAGCGAATGAGCAGTTCTTC. Residues: CASSQERANEQFF.

The J gene is TRBJ2-3, the V gene TRBV6-2 or TRBV6-3; maybe TRBD1 (6 bases). The CDR3 is 16 amino acids. Germline V gene data show CDR1 as MNHEY and CDR2 as SVGEGT. Trimming stripped 5 bases from V and 1 base from J, with 16 bases between. For the CDR3, the DNA is TGTGCCAGCAGTGACTGGGGCAGGGGAGGCACAGATACGCAGTATTTT. Its translation is CASSDWGRGGTDTQYF.

The chain carries TRBV20-1 and TRBJ2-7; no clear D gene. CDR1 DFQATT and CDR2 SNEGSKA come from the germline V gene (reference sequence). This CDR3 has 11 amino acids. Between the trimmed V and J ends, which lost 3 bases and 0 bases, there was a span of 3 bases. CDR3 region: CSASHSYEQYF. In DNA, the CDR3 is TGCAGTGCTAGCCACTCCTACGAGCAGTACTTC.

The chain employs TRBV7-9 and TRBJ2-1; tentatively, D is TRBD2 (6 bases). This CDR3 spans 13 amino acids. Germline V lookup: CDR1 SEHNR, CDR2 FQNEAQ (reference sequence). V was clipped by 2 bases and J by 6 bases, with 8 bases between them. The CDR3 DNA is TGTGCCAGCAGCTTATGGGGACTCAATGAGCAGTTCTTC. Its protein is CASSLWGLNEQFF. The whole variable domain, filled in from reference TRBV7-9 and TRBJ2-1, reads DTGVSQNPRHKITKRGQNVTFRCDPISEHNRLYWYRQTLGQGPEFLTYFQNEAQLEKSRLLSDRFSAERPKGSFSTLEIQRTEQGDSAMYLCASSLWGLNEQFFGPGTRLTVL.

The rearrangement uses TRBV10-3 and TRBJ1-2; D is unclear. Per germline, CDR1 ENHRY and CDR2 SYGVKD. V gave up 4 bases and J gave up 1 base, with 7 bases separating them. The CDR3 is 13 residues long. The chain's CDR3 is CAISVNSNYGYTF. The CDR3 nucleotides read TGTGCCATCAGTGTAAACAGTAACTATGGCTACACCTTC.

This sequence joins TRBV6-5 and TRBJ2-1, with D maybe TRBD1 (6 bases). Germline values: CDR1 MNHEY, CDR2 SVGAGI. CDR3 length: 15 residues. Deletions cut 4 bases from V and 0 bases from J, with 10 bases between. CDR3 nucleotides: TGTGCCAGCAGTTGGGACATGAGCTCCTACAATGAGCAGTTCTTC. Translated: CASSWDMSSYNEQFF.

CDR3 coding DNA: TGTGCCAGCAGCTTAGGTTCGCTAGCGGGAGCCCAAGAGACCCAGTACTTC. Protein sequence: CASSLGSLAGAQETQYF. J is TRBJ2-5 and V is TRBV7-2, with TRBD2 identical over 10 bases. Germline CDR1 reads SGHTA; CDR2 reads FQGNSA. Unmatched junction bases numbered 6, after V lost 1 base and J lost 1 base. CDR3 length: 17 amino acids.